The 13 T cell receptor beta chains given below trace back to one sample, sequenced in a study of cytomegalovirus exposure and HLA in healthy donors. It was with 60 Vbeta and 13 Jbeta primers that the PCR ran. The method was immunoSEQ multiplex PCR; TCRdb's version includes in-frame clones alone and lacks a portion of them. Altogether 150,000 to 170,000 clones are present, approximately 80% being singletons, with the ten largest covering 5.6%. Sequencing used PBMCs. The receptors come from a woman aged 40 to 55 in good health and CMV-seropositive.

The chain is built from TRBV10-3 and TRBJ1-5; tentative D call: TRBD1 (6 bases). V was trimmed by 9 bases and J by 3 bases, leaving 12 bases between them. The CDR3 spans 13 residues. Germline loops: CDR1 ENHRY, CDR2 SYGVKD. CDR3 region: CAIGQTDNQPQHF. The CDR3 region has the DNA TGTGCCATTGGACAGACCGACAATCAGCCCCAGCATTTT.

The chain has TRBV5-6 and TRBJ2-4, with 7 bases aligning to TRBD1. This CDR3 has 14 amino acids. Germline CDR1 reads SGHDT; CDR2 reads YYEEEE. With V trimmed by 4 bases and J by 7 bases, 8 bases remained unmatched. The CDR3 bases are TGTGCCAGCAGCAGGTCGGACAGGCCCAACATTCAGTACTTC. It encodes CASSRSDRPNIQYF.

The count of this clone is one. The CDR3 DNA reads TGTGCCAGCAGTTATGAGGGCAGGGGCTACACCTTC. It encodes CASSYEGRGYTF. This sequence joins TRBV6-5 and TRBJ1-2; no clear D. Germline CDR1 reads MNHEY; CDR2 reads SVGAGI. Trimming removed 3 bases at V and 8 bases at J, with 10 bases between. CDR3 length: 12 residues.

J is TRBJ2-1 and V is TRBV7-2; 7 bases align to TRBD1. The CDR3 runs to 14 residues. Trimming removed 5 bases from V and 10 bases from J; junction bases left unmatched: 11. Germline V CDR1 and CDR2: SGHTA, FQGNSA. The DNA for the CDR3 is TGTGCCAGCAGCGTATCCCGGGACAGTTTCGAGCAGTTCTTC. Translated, it gives CASSVSRDSFEQFF.

In this sample, this clone turned up a few times. The chain employs TRBV27 and TRBJ2-7, with TRBD2 matching over 10 bases. The CDR3 is 16 amino acids. V gave up 6 bases and J gave up 4 bases; unmatched junction bases: 12. Germline-derived CDR1 and CDR2 are MNHEY and SMNVEV (reference sequence). DNA of the CDR3: TGTGCCAGCAGAGGACTAGCGGTGAACCCACCTTACGAGCAGTACTTC. Residues: CASRGLAVNPPYEQYF.

The chain recombines TRBV4-1 with TRBJ2-7; D is ambiguous. Looked up from germline, CDR1 is MGHRA and CDR2 is YSYEKL. Trimming shortened V by 1 base and J by 3 bases, and 10 bases separated the two germline ends. The CDR3 runs 14 residues. CDR3: CASSQGSQNYEQYF. The CDR3 coding sequence is TGCGCCAGCAGCCAAGGATCACAGAACTACGAGCAGTACTTC.

The V gene is TRBV18, the J gene TRBJ2-7; TRBD1 agrees at 8 bases. The ends lost 5 bases at V and 4 bases at J; junction bases unmatched: 7. Germline loops: CDR1 KGHSH, CDR2 LQKENI. CDR3 length: 14 amino acids. The CDR3 DNA reads TGTGCCAGCTCAACCGGGACAGGATATTACGAGCAGTACTTC. Protein product: CASSTGTGYYEQYF.

The gene calls are TRBV18 and TRBJ2-7; 8 nucleotides line up with TRBD2. The CDR3 has 15 residues. Germline-derived CDR1 and CDR2 are KGHSH and LQKENI. Unmatched junction bases numbered 11, after V lost 6 bases and J lost 4 bases. The CDR3 DNA reads as TGTGCCAGCTCCCTGGGGACTAGGGGTTTTTACGAGCAGTACTTC. It yields the protein CASSLGTRGFYEQYF.

This clone was seen only once. The rearrangement links TRBV28 to TRBJ2-1, with 7 bases that match TRBD1. The CDR3 is made up of 15 amino acids. The germline CDR1 and CDR2 sequences are MDHEN and SYDVKM. Trimming took 6 bases from V and 3 from J; bases not matched to a gene: 8. CDR3 region: CASRHPGGSYNEQFF. DNA of the CDR3: TGTGCCAGCAGACATCCAGGGGGAAGCTACAATGAGCAGTTCTTC.

The rearrangement uses TRBV27 and TRBJ1-4, with D uncertain. This CDR3 has 13 amino acids. Germline lookup yields CDR1 MNHEY and CDR2 SMNVEV (reference sequence). Between the trimmed V and J ends, which lost 4 bases and 5 bases, there was a span of 8 bases. In DNA form, the CDR3 reads TGTGCCAGCAGTTGGCGCAGGAATGAAAAACTGTTTTTT. Its protein product is CASSWRRNEKLFF.

A note on this clone: Other DNA sequences from this sample encode an identical CDR3 as well. This rearrangement joins TRBV5-4 to TRBJ2-3, with TRBD2 matching 12 bases. V dropped 3 bases and J dropped 0; count of bases not matched to a gene: 2. This CDR3 is 16 amino acids long. CDR1 SGHNT and CDR2 YYREEE come from the germline V gene (reference sequence). CDR3 residues: CASSSGLAGSTDTQYF. CDR3 DNA: TGTGCCAGCAGCTCGGGACTAGCGGGTAGCACAGATACGCAGTATTTT.

V gene TRBV5-1 combines with J gene TRBJ2-3; 12 nucleotides align to TRBD2. The CDR3 has 16 residues. In germline, CDR1 is SGHRS, CDR2 YFSETQ. Trimming took 2 bases from V and 2 from J; bases not matched to a gene: 3. The CDR3: CASSFGTSGYTDTQYF. DNA for the CDR3: TGCGCCAGCAGCTTCGGGACTAGCGGGTACACAGATACGCAGTATTTT.

The rearrangement joins TRBV28 to TRBJ1-1; 7 bases line up with TRBD1. The CDR3 covers 14 residues. The J segment lost 5 bases and the V segment lost 5 bases, leaving 8 bases of the junction unmatched. CDR1 and CDR2 from the germline V gene are MDHEN and SYDVKM. The CDR3 nucleotides are TGTGCCAGCAGTAGGACAGGTGGGGGTACTGAAGCTTTCTTT. It is translated as CASSRTGGGTEAFF.